This T cell receptor (beta chain) comes out of a study of monozygotic twins with inflammatory bowel disease. Findings and caveats of the study: The results supported no single strong signal or clonotype associated with IBD. On the inverse Simpson index, IBD patients scored lower for TCRbeta diversity than healthy co-twins.

Comments on this clonotype: The antigen is unknown.

Germline CDR1 MNHNS, CDR2 SASEGT. This CDR3 is 18 amino acids long. Researchers ran eight separate cDNA reactions for each sample. Each UMI harboured a 6-nucleotide sample barcode and was appended via template switching. TCRdb reworked the 5' RACE reads into one entry per CDR3 protein, no DNA. Its table records roughly 320,000 distinct CDR3 sequences. The sample taken for sequencing was blood. The TCR was taken from a human donor with ulcerative colitis or Crohn's disease, or a healthy co-twin of an affected twin (not recorded which). This chain links TRBV6-1 with TRBJ2-6; TCRdb's D call, TRBD1, is unchecked because there is no DNA. CDR3 loop: CASHPRGRSYSGANVLTF.